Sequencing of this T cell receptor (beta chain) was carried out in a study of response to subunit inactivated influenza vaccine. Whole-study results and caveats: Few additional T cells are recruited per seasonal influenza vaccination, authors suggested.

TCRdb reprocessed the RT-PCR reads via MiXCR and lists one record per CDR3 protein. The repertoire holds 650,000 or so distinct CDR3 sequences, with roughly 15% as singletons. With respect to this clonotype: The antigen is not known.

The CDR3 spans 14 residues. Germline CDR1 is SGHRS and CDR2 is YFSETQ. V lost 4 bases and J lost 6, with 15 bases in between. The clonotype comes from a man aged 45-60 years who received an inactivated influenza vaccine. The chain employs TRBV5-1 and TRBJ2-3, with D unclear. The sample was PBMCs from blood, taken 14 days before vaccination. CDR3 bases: TGCGCCAGCAGCCCTGGGTCTTATTCGGATACGCAGTATTTT. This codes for CASSPGSYSDTQYF.